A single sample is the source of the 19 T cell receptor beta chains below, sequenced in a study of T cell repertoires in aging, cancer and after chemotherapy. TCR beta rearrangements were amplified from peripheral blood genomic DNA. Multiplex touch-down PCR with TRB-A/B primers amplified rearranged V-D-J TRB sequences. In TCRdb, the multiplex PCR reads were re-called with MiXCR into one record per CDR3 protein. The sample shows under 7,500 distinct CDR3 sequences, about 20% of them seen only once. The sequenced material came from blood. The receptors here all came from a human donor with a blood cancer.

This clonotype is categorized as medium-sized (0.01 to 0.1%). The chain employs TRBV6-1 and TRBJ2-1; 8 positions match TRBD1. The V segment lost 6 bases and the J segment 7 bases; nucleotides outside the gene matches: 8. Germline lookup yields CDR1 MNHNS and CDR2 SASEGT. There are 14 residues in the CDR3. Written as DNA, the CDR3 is TGTGCCAGCAGCCGGGACAGGCCCCAAAATGAGCAGTTCTTC. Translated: CASSRDRPQNEQFF.

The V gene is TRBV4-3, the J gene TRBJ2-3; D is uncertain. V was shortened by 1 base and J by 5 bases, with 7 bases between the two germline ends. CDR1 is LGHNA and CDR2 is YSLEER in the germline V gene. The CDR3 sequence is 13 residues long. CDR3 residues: CASSQARQDTQYF. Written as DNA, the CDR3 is TGCGCCAGCAGCCAAGCCCGGCAAGATACGCAGTATTTT.

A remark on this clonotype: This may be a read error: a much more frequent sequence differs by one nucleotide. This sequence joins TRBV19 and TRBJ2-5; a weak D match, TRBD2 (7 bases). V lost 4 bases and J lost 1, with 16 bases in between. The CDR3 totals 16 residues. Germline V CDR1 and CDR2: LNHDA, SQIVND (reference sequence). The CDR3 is CASSSNAGAIQETQYF. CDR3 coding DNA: TGTGCCAGTAGTAGCAACGCGGGGGCAATCCAAGAGACCCAGTACTTC. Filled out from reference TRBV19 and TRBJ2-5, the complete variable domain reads DGGITQSPKYLFRKEGQNVTLSCEQNLNHDAMYWYRQDPGQGLRLIYYSQIVNDFQKGDIAEGYSVSREKKESFPLTVTSAQKNPTAFYLCASSSNAGAIQETQYFGPGTRLLVL.

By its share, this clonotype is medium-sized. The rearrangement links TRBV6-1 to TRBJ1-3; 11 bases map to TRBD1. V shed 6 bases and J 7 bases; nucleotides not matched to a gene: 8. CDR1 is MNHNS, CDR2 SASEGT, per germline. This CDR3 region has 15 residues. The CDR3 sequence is CASRTGTGGLNTIYF. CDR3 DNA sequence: TGTGCCAGCAGGACTGGGACAGGGGGGCTCAACACCATATATTTT.

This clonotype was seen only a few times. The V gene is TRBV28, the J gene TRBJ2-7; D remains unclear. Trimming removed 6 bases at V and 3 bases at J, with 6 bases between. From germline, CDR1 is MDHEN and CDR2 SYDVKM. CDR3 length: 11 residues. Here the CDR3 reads CASRKNYEQYF. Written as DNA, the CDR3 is TGTGCCAGCAGAAAAAACTACGAGCAGTACTTC.

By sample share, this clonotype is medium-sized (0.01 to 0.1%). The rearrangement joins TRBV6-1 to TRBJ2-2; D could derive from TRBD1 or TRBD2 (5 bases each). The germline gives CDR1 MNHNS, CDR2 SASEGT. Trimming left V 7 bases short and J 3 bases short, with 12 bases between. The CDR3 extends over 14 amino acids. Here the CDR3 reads CASTLWGYTGELFF. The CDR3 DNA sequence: TGTGCCAGCACCCTTTGGGGGTACACCGGGGAGCTGTTTTTT.

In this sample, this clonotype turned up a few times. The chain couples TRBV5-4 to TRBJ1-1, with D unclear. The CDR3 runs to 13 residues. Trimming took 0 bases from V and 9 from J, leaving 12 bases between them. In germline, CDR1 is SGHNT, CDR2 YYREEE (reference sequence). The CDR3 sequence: CASSLDSHLKAFF. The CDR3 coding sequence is TGTGCCAGCAGCTTGGACAGTCATCTCAAAGCTTTCTTT. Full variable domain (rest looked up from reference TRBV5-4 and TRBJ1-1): ETGVTQSPTHLIKTRGQQVTLRCSSQSGHNTVSWYQQALGQGPQFIFQYYREEENGRGNFPPRFSGLQFPNYSSELNVNALELDDSALYLCASSLDSHLKAFFGQGTRLTVV.

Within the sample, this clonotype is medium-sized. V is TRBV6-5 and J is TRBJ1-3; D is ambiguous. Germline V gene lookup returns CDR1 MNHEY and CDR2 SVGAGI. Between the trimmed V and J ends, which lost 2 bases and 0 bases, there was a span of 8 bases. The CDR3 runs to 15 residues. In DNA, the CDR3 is TGTGCCAGCAGTTACGGTGGCAGCTCTGGAAACACCATATATTTT. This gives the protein CASSYGGSSGNTIYF.

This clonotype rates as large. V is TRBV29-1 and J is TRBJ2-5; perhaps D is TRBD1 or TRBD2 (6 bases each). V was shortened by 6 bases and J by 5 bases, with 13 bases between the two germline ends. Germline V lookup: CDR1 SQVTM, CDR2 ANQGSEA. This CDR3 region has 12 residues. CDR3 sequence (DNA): TGCAGCGTCTTGGGGGGCACGGAGACCCAGTACTTC. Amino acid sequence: CSVLGGTETQYF.

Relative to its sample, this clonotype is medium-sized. CDR3 sequence reads: CAWTKWAENTEAFF. For the CDR3, the DNA is TGTGCCTGGACCAAGTGGGCGGAGAACACTGAAGCTTTCTTT. The genes are TRBV30 and TRBJ1-1; D is unclear. V shed 4 bases and J shed 1 base, with 13 bases lying between them. The CDR3 contains 14 residues. Germline values: CDR1 GTSNPN, CDR2 SVGIG (reference sequence).

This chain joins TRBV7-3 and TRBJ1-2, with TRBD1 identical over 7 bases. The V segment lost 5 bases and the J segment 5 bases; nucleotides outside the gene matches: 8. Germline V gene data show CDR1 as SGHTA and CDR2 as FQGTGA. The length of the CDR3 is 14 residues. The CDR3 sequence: CASSLHRGYYGYTF. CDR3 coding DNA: TGTGCCAGCAGCCTCCACAGGGGTTATTATGGCTACACCTTC.

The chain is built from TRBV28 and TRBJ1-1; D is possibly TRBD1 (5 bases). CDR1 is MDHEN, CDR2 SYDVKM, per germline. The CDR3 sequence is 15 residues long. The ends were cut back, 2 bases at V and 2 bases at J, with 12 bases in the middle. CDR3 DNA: TGTGCCAGCAGTTTACCCCGCAGGGCTAACACTGAAGCTTTCTTT. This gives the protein CASSLPRRANTEAFF.

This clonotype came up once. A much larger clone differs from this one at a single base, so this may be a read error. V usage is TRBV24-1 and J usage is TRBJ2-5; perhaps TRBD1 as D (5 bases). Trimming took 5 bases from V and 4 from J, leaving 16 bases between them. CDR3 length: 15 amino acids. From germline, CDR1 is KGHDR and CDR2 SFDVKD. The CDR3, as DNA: TGTGCCACCAGTGGGCGCCTGGACAAGCGAGAGACCCAGTACTTC. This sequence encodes CATSGRLDKRETQYF.

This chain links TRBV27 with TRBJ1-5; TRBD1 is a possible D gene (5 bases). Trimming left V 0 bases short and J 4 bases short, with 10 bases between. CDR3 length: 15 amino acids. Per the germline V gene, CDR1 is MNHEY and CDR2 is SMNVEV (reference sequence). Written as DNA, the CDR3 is TGTGCCAGCAGTTTATCAGGACACAGGAATCAGCCCCAGCATTTT. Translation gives CASSLSGHRNQPQHF.

CDR3 DNA sequence: TGTGCCAGCAGAATATGGTGGGGTATCGGCAATCAGCCCCAGCATTTT. Its translation: CASRIWWGIGNQPQHF. The chain couples TRBV5-4 to TRBJ1-5; no definite D call. Per the germline V gene, CDR1 is SGHNT and CDR2 is YYREEE (reference sequence). The CDR3 sequence is 16 residues long. V was pared by 5 bases and J by 2 bases, with 17 bases between.

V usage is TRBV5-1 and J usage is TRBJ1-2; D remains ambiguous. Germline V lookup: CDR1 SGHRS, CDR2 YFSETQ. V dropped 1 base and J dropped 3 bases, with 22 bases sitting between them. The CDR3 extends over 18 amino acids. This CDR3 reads CASSLMPGGRPPYYGYTF. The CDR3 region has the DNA TGCGCCAGCAGCTTGATGCCCGGTGGGCGGCCACCGTACTATGGCTACACCTTC.

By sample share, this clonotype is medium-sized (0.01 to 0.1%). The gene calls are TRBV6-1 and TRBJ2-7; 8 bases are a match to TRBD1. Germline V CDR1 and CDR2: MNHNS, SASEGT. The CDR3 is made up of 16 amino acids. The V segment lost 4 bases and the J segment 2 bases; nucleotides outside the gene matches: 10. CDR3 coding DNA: TGTGCCAGCAGTGGCCCTCTTGGGACAGGCGCCTACGAGCAGTACTTC. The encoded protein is CASSGPLGTGAYEQYF.

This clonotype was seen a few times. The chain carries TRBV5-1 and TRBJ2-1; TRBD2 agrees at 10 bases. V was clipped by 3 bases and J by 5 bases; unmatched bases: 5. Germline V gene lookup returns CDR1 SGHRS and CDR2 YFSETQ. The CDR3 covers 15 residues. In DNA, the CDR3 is TGCGCCAGCAGCTGGGGGACTAGCGACAACAATGAGCAGTTCTTC. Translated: CASSWGTSDNNEQFF.

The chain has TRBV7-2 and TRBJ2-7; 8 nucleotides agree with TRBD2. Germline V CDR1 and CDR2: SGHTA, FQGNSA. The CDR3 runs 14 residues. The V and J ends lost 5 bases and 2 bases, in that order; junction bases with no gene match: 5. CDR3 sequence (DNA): TGTGCCAGCAGCCCCGGACTAGCTGCCTACGAGCAGTACTTC. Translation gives CASSPGLAAYEQYF. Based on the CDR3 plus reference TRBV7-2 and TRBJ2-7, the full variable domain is GAGVSQSPSNKVTEKGKDVELRCDPISGHTALYWYRQSLGQGLEFLIYFQGNSAPDKSGLPSDRFSAERTGGSVSTLTIQRTQQEDSAVYLCASSPGLAAYEQYFGPGTRLTVT.